This T cell receptor beta chain was captured by sequencing in a study of shared clonotypes between healthy human individuals. Notes on the study in general: Incomplete sequencing of sorted subsets was indicated by rarefaction despite large depth. Sharing across a handful of donors was seen in 4% to 6.5% of naive CD4 clonotypes.

Germline V CDR1 and CDR2: SGHTA, FQGNSA. V lost 5 bases and J lost 0; bases outside the gene matches: 13. This CDR3 region has 19 residues. In the case of this clone: Antigen specificity is unknown.

Sorted-subset replicate PCRs used 200 ng DNA, around 27,000 T cell genomes. The repertoire was sequenced with immunoSEQ multiplex PCR; TCRdb's copy has only in-frame clones and lacks some. In the table there are about 2.4 million clones, 93% of which are singletons. This rearrangement joins TRBV7-2 to TRBJ2-1, with 10 bases lining up with TRBD2. Sequences were obtained from naive CD4+ T cells from PBMCs. Subset reported: CD45RA+ positively selected. The origin of this receptor is a man aged 18 to 29 in good health. Some clones in this sample may be carry-over from other donors' samples. CDR3 nucleotide sequence: TGTGCCAGCAGCCCGCTCTCCGGGACTAGCGACCCCTCCTACAATGAGCAGTTCTTC. Translated: CASSPLSGTSDPSYNEQFF.